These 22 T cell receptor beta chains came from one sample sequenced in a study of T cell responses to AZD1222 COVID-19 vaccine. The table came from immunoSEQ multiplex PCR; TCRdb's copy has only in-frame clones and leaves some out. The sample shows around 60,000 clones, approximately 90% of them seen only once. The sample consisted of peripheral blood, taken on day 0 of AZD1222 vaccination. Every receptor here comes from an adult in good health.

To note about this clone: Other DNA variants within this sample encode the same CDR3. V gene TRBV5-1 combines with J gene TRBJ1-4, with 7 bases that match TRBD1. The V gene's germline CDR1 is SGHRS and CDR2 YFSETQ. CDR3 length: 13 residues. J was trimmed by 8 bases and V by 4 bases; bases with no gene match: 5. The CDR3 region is CASSPGTVEKLFF. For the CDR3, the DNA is TGCGCCAGCAGCCCCGGGACAGTGGAAAAACTGTTTTTT.

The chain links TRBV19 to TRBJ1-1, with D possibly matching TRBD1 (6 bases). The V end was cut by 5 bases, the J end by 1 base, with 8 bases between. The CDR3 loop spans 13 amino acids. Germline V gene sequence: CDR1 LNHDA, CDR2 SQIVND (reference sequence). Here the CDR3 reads CASSSQGNTEAFF. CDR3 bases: TGTGCCAGTAGTTCACAGGGGAACACTGAAGCTTTCTTT.

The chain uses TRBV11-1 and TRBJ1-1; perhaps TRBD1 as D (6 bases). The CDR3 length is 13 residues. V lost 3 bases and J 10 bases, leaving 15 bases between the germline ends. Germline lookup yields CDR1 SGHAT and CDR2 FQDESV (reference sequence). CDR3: CASSLSTGRVAFF. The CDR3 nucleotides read TGTGCCAGCAGCTTGTCTACAGGGAGGGTAGCTTTCTTT.

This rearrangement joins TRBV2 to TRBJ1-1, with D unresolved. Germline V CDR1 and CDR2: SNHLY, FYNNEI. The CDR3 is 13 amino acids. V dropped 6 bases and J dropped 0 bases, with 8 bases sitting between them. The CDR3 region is CASRISMNTEAFF. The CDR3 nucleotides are TGTGCCAGCAGGATTTCCATGAACACTGAAGCTTTCTTT.

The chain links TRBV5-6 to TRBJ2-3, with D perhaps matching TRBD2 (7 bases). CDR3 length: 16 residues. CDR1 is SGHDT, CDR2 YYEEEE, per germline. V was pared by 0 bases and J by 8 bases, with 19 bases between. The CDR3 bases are TGTGCCAGCAGCTTGGGGGTCGGGGGGCCGCGTAGTACGCAGTATTTT. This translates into CASSLGVGGPRSTQYF.

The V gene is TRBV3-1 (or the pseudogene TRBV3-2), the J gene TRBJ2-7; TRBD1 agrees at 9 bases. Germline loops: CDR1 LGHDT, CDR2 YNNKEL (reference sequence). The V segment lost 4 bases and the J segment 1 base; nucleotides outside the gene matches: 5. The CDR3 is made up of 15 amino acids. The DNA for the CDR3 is TGTGCCAGCAGCCCTGAGACAGGGGGGTCCTACGAGCAGTACTTC. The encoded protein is CASSPETGGSYEQYF.

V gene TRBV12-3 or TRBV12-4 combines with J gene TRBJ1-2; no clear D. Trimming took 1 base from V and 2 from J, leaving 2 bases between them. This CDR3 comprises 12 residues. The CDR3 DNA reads TGTGCCAGCAGTTTAGGGAACTATGGCTACACCTTC. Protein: CASSLGNYGYTF.

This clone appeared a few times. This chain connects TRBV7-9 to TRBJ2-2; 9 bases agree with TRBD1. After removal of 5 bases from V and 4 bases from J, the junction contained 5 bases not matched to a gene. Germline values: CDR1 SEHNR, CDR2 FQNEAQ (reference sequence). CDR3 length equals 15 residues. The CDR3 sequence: CASSPQGAFTGELFF. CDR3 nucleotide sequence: TGTGCCAGCAGCCCACAGGGGGCATTCACCGGGGAGCTGTTTTTT.

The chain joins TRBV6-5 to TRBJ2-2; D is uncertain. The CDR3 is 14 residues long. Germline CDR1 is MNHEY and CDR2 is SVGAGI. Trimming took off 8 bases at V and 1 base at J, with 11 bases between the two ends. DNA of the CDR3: TGTGCCAGCCTCAGGAGCCAGAACACCGGGGAGCTGTTTTTT. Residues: CASLRSQNTGELFF.

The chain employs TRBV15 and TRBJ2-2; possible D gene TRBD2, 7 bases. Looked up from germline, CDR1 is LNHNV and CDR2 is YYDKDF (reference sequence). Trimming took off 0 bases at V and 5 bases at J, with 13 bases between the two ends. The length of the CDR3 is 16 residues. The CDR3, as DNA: TGTGCCACCAGCAGAGATCGGGGGGCGCTAACCGGGGAGCTGTTTTTT. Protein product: CATSRDRGALTGELFF. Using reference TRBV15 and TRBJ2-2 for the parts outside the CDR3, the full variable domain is DAMVIQNPRYQVTQFGKPVTLSCSQTLNHNVMYWYQQKSSQAPKLLFHYYDKDFNNEADTPDNFQSRRPNTSFCFLDIRSPGLGDTAMYLCATSRDRGALTGELFFGEGSRLTVL.

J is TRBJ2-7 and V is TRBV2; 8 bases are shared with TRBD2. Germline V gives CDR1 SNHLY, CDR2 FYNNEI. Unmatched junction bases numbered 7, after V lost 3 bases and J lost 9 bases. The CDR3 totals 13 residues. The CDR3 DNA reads TGTGCCAGCAGTGACGAGCGGGGGAGGGTGCAGTACTTC. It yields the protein CASSDERGRVQYF.

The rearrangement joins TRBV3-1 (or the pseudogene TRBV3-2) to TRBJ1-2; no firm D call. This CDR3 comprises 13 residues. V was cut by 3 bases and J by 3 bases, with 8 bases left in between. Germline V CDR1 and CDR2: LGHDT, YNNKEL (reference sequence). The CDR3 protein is CASSQNRHYGYTF. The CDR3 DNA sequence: TGTGCCAGCAGCCAGAACAGACACTATGGCTACACCTTC.

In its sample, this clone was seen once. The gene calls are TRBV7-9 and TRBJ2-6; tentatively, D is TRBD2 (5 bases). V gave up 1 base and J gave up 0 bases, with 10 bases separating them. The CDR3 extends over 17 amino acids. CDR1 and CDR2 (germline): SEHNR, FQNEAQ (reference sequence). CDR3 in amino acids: CASSLDPRDSGANVLTF. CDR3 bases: TGTGCCAGCAGCTTAGATCCGAGGGACTCTGGGGCCAACGTCCTGACTTTC.

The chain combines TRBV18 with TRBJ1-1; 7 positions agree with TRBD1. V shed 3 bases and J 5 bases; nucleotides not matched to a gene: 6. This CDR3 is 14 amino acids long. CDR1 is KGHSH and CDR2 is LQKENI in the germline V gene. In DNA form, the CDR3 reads TGTGCCAGCTCACCTAGACAGGGTTGGACTGAAGCTTTCTTT. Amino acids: CASSPRQGWTEAFF.

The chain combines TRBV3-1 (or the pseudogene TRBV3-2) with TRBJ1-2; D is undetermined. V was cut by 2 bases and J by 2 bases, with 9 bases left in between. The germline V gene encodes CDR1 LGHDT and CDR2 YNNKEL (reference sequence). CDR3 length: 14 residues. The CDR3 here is CASSQSGGNYGYTF. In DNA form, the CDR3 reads TGTGCCAGCAGCCAAAGCGGTGGAAACTATGGCTACACCTTC.

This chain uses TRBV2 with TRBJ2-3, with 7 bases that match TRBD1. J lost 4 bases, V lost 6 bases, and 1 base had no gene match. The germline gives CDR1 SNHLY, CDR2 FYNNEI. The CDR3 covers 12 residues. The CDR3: CASSGTADTQYF. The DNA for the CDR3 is TGTGCCAGCAGCGGGACAGCAGATACGCAGTATTTT.

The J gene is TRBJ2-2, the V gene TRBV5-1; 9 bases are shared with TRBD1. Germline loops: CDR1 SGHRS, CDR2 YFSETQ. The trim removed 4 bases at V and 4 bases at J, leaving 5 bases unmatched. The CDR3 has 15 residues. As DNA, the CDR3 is TGCGCCAGCAGCCGAACAGGGGGCAGCACCGGGGAGCTGTTTTTT. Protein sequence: CASSRTGGSTGELFF.

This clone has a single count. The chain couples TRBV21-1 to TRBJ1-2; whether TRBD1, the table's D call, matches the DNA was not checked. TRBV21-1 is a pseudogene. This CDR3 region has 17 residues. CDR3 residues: CASSPRDRGLLDYGYTF. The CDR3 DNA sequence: TGTGCCAGCAGCCCCCGGGACAGGGGTCTTCTGGACTATGGCTACACCTTC.

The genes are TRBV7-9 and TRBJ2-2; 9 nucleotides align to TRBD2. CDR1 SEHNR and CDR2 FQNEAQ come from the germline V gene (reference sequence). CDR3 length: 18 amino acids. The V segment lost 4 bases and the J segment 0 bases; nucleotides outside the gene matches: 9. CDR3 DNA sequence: TGTGCCAGCAGCTCAGCGGGGGGCCCGGCCTCGAACACCGGGGAGCTGTTTTTT. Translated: CASSSAGGPASNTGELFF.

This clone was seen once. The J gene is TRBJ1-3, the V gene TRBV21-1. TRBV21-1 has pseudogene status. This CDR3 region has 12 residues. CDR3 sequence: CASSGRGNTIYF. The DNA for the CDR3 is TGTGCCAGCAGCGGGAGGGGAAACACCATATATTTT.

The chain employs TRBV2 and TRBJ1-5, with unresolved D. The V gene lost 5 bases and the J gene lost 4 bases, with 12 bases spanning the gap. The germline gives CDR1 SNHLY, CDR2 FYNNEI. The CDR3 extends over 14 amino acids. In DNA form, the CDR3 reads TGTGCCAGCAGTTTGAGTAGACAAAATCAGCCCCAGCATTTT. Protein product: CASSLSRQNQPQHF.

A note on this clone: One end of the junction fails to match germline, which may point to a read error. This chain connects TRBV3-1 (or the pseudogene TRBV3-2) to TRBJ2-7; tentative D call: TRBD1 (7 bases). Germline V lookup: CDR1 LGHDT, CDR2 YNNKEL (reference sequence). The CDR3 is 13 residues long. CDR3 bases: TGTGCCAGCAGCCAAGATGGGAACCGCAGGGGGGTCTTC. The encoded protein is CASSQDGNRRGVF.